This T cell receptor (beta chain) was profiled in a study of PD-L1 blockade in urothelial cancer. On the study more broadly: From about 2014, patients received atezolizumab, given as 1,200 mg intravenously every 3 weeks. Blood was analyzed 3 weeks (second dose) and 6 weeks after treatment start. Prior chemotherapy regimens per patient numbered 0 to 3. Overall study findings and caveats: Lower pretreatment blood TCR clonality, under the median, predicted better survival, researchers reported.

Assay: immunoSEQ multiplex PCR; the TCRdb copy retains only in-frame clones and omits some. The repertoire holds around 48,000 clones, with 70% to 90% as singletons. The sample's time point: peripheral blood 6 weeks after treatment start. As to this clone: Its antigen is unidentified.

The sequence was obtained from a man aged 60 to 69 with urothelial cancer. The source was PBMCs, collected around atezolizumab (anti-PD-L1) treatment.

The CDR3 nucleotides read TGTGCCAGCAGCGTAGCTACACAGAGTGAAACCTACAATGAGCAGTTCTTC. Translating it yields CASSVATQSETYNEQFF. The V call is TRBV9, the J call TRBJ2-1; D unresolved. Germline CDR1 and CDR2: SGDLS and YYNGEE. CDR3 size: 17 residues. Trimming shortened V by 0 bases and J by 2 bases, and 15 bases separated the two germline ends.